This entry is about one T cell receptor beta chain. Assay runs were performed at deep level. Assay: immunoSEQ multiplex PCR; the TCRdb copy retains only in-frame clones and omits some. Altogether over 2 million clones are present, roughly 95% being singletons, with the ten largest covering 0.13%. This sample is part of a study of shared clonotypes between healthy human individuals. Germline CDR1 reads WNHNN; CDR2 reads SYGVQD (reference sequence). Between the trimmed V and J ends, which lost 0 bases and 1 base, there was a span of 3 bases. The CDR3 runs 14 residues. This TCR came from a man aged 18 to 29 in good health. V is TRBV10-1 and J is TRBJ2-2; D remains ambiguous. Sequenced: naive CD4+ T cells sorted from blood. Subset: CD45RA+ positively selected. This chain's CDR3 is CASSESVNTGELFF. The DNA of the CDR3 is TGCGCCAGCAGTGAGTCAGTGAACACCGGGGAGCTGTTTTTT.